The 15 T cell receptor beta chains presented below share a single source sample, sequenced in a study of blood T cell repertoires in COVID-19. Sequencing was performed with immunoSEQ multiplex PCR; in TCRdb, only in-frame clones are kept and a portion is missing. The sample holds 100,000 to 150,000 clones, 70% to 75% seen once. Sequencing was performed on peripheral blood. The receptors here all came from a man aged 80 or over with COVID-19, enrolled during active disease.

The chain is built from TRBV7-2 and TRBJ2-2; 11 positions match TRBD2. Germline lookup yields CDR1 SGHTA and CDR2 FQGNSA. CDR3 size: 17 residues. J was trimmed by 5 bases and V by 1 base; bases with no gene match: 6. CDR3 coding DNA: TGTGCCAGCAGCTTAGGACTAGCGGGATTAGGAACCGGGGAGCTGTTTTTT. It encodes CASSLGLAGLGTGELFF.

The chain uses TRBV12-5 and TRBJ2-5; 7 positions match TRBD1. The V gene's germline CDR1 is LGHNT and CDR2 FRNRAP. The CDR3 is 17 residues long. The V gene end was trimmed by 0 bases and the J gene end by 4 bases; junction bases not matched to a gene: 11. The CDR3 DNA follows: TGTGCTAGTGGTTTGGTCACTGACAGGGCCAGTGGAGAGACCCAGTACTTC. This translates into CASGLVTDRASGETQYF.

The CDR3 spells CASSDSGEKLFF. The CDR3 DNA reads as TGCGCCAGCAGCGACAGCGGGGAAAAACTGTTTTTT. The chain recombines TRBV4-1 with TRBJ1-4, with a weak D call TRBD1 (5 bases). The CDR3 loop spans 12 amino acids. The germline V gene encodes CDR1 MGHRA and CDR2 YSYEKL. V was clipped by 5 bases and J by 8 bases, with 9 bases between them.

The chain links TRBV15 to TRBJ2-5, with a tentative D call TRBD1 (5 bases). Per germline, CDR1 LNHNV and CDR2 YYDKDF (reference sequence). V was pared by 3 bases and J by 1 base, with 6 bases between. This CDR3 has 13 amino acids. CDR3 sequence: CATSRDTQETQYF. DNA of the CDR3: TGTGCCACCAGCAGGGACACCCAAGAGACCCAGTACTTC.

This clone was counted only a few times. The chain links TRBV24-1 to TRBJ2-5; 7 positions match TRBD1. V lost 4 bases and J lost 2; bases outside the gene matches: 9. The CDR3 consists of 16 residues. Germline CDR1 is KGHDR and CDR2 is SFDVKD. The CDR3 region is CATSDPGQQGQETQYF. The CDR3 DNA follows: TGTGCCACCAGTGACCCGGGGCAACAGGGGCAAGAGACCCAGTACTTC.

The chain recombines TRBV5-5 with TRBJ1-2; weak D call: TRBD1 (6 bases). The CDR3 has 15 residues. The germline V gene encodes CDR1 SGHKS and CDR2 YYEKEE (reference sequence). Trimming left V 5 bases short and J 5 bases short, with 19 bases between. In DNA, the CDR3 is TGTGCCAGCAGGTCGGAAGGGGGAAAAGGGTATGGCTACACCTTC. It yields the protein CASRSEGGKGYGYTF. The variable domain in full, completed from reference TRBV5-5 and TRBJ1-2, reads DAGVTQSPTHLIKTRGQQVTLRCSPISGHKSVSWYQQVLGQGPQFIFQYYEKEERGRGNFPDRFSARQFPNYSSELNVNALLLGDSALYLCASRSEGGKGYGYTFGSGTRLTVV.

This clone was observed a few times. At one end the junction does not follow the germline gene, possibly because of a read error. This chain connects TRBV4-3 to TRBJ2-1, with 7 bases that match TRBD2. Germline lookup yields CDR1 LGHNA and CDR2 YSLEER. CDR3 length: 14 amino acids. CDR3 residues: CASSQDLSGMGKIF. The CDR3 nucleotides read TGCGCCAGCAGCCAAGATTTAAGCGGGATGGGTAAGATCTTC.

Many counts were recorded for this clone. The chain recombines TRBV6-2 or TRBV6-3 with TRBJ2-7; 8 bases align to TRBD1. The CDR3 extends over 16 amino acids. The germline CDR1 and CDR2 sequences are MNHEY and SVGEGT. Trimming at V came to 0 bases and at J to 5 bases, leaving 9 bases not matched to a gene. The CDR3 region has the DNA TGTGCCAGCAGTTACTCTAGGACAGGGCCCCTCAACGAGCAGTACTTC. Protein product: CASSYSRTGPLNEQYF.

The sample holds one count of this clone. CDR3 region: CASSTPCEDTEAFF. The CDR3 DNA reads TGTGCCAGCAGCACCCCCTGCGAGGACACTGAAGCTTTCTTT. The V gene is TRBV21-1, the J gene TRBJ1-1. TRBV21-1 is labeled a pseudogene. The CDR3 consists of 14 residues.

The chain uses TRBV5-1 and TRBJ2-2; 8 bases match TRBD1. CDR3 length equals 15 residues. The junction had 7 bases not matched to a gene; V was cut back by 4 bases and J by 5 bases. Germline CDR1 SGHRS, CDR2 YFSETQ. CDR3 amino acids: CASSPGQARTGELFF. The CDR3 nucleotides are TGCGCCAGCAGCCCGGGACAGGCGAGGACCGGGGAGCTGTTTTTT.

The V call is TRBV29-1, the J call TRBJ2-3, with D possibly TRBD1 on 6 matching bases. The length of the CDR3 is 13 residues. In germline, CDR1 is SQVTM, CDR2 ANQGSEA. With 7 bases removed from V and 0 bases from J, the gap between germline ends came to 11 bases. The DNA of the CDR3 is TGCAGCGGCCGTAGGGGGAGCACAGATACGCAGTATTTT. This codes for CSGRRGSTDTQYF.

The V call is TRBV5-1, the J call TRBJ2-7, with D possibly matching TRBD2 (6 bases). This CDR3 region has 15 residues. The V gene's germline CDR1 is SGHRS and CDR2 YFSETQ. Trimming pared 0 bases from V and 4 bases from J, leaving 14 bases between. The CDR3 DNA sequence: TGCGCCAGCAGCTTGGAAGGAGGGAATCTATACGAGCAGTACTTC. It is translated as CASSLEGGNLYEQYF.

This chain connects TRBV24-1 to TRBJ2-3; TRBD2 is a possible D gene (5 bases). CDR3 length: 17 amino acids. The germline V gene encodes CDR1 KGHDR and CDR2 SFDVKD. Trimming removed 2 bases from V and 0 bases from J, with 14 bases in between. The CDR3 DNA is TGTGCCACCAGTGATTCGGGGTCCGTGGGGAGCACAGATACGCAGTATTTT. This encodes CATSDSGSVGSTDTQYF.

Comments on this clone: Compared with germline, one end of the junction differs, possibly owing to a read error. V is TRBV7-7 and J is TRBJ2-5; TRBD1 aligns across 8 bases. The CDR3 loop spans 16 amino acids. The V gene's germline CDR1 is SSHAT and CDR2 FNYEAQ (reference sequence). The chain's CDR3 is CASSWGTTGGIETQYF. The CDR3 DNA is TGTGCTAGCAGCTGGGGAACCACAGGGGGAATAGAGACCCAGTACTTC.

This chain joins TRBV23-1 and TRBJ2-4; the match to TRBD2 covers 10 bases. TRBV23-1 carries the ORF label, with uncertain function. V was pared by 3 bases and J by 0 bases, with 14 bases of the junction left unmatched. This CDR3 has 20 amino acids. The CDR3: CASSQGKASGSRRAKNIQYF. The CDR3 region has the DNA TGCGCCAGCAGTCAGGGGAAGGCTAGCGGGAGCCGAAGAGCCAAAAACATTCAGTACTTC.